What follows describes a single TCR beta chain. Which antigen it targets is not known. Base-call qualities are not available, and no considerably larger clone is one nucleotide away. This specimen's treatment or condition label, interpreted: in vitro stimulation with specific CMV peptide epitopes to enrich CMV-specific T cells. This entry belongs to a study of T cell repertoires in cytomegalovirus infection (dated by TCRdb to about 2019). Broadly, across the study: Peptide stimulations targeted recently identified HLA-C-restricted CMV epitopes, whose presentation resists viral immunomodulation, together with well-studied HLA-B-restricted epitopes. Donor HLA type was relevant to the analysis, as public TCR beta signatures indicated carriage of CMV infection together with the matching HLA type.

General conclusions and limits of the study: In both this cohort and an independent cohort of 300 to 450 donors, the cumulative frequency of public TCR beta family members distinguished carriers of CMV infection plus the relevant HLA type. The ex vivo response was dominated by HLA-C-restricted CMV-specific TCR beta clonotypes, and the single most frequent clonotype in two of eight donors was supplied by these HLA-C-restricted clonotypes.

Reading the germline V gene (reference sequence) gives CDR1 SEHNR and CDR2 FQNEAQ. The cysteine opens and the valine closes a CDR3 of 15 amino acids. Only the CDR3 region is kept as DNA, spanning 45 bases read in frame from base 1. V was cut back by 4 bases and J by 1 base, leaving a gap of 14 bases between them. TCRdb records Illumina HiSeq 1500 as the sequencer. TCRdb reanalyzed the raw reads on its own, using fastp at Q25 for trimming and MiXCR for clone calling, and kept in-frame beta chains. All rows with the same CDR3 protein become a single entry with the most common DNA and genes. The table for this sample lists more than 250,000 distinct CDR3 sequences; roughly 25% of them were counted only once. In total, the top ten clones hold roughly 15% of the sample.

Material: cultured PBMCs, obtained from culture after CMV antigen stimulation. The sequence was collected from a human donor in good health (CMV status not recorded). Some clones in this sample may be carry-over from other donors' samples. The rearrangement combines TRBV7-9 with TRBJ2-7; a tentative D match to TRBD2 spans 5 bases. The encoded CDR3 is CASSSPGKGSYEQYV. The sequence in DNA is TGTGCCAGCAGCTCCCCGGGGAAGGGTTCCTACGAGCAGTACGTC.